This T cell receptor beta chain was profiled in a study of blood T cell repertoires in COVID-19. About the study: The United States, Italy and Spain supplied acute and convalescent COVID-19 samples.

This CDR3 is built from 14 residues. V was trimmed by 5 bases and J by 0 bases, leaving 11 bases between them. Germline CDR1 and CDR2: SGHAT and FQNNGV. Original processing notes: Reference gene primer amplification yielded estimated nucleated cell counts. Clones were sequenced by immunoSEQ multiplex PCR, and TCRdb holds only the in-frame ones, with some missing. V, J and clone size derive from that table, while D and trimming were established from the DNA sequence. Among hundreds of thousands of clones listed, almost 90% were seen once. The sequenced sample was PBMCs or T cells enriched from blood (not recorded which). V usage is TRBV11-2 and J usage is TRBJ2-7; possible D gene TRBD1, 5 bases. This receptor was identified in a man younger than 40 who had been exposed to COVID-19. The CDR3 loop reads CASSKDTYSYEQYF. CDR3 DNA: TGTGCCAGCAGCAAGGACACATACTCCTACGAGCAGTACTTC. The full variable domain, completed using reference TRBV11-2 and TRBJ2-7, is EAGVAQSPRYKIIEKRQSVAFWCNPISGHATLYWYQQILGQGPKLLIQFQNNGVVDDSQLPKDRFSAERLKGVDSTLKIQPAKLEDSAVYLCASSKDTYSYEQYFGPGTRLTVT.